Here is one T cell receptor (beta chain) with its context. Its antigen is as yet unknown. The study ran its PCR with 60 Vbeta and 13 Jbeta primers. Original methodology: Counted up in a later analysis, unique TCR beta chains came to about 80 million, with about 10 million shared. The table came from immunoSEQ multiplex PCR; TCRdb's copy has only in-frame clones and leaves some out. The V and J calls and clone size are taken from that table; D and trimming were inferred from the DNA. Of roughly 220,000 clones listed, approximately 80% are singletons. This sample was included in a study of cytomegalovirus exposure and HLA in healthy donors. Findings and limits, study-wide: Compared with the approximately 700-donor mean, an Asian-associated ancestry cluster reportedly had fewer N-insertions, according to a later analysis. Investigators reported under 200 TCR beta chains as tied to cytomegalovirus.

Germline V CDR1 and CDR2: WSHSY, SAAADI. Trimming cost V 8 bases and J 8 bases, with 16 bases left between them. The CDR3 loop spans 13 amino acids. Sequenced input: PBMCs. This TCR was sampled from a man aged 25 to 40 in good health and CMV-seronegative. The rearrangement uses TRBV10-2 and TRBJ2-1; a weak D match, TRBD1 (5 bases). This CDR3 is CASAWGPKDEQFF. The DNA for the CDR3 is TGCGCCAGCGCCTGGGGCCCAAAGGATGAGCAGTTCTTC.